One sample yielded the 14 T cell receptor beta chains listed below, sequenced in a study of tumor and adjacent non-tumor tissue in lung cancer. TCRbeta libraries were built with three rounds of nested PCR, modified from ARM-PCR. A single record per CDR3 protein comes from TCRdb applying MiXCR to the multiplex PCR reads. Seen here are roughly 220,000 distinct CDR3 sequences, over 55% observed once, and the top ten hold around 25%. This sample's RNA came from whole unsorted tissue. The specimen was lung tumor tissue. Receptors originate from a man aged 55 to 70 with non-small cell lung cancer.

V usage is TRBV12-3 or TRBV12-4 and J usage is TRBJ1-2, with D perhaps TRBD1 (6 bases). This CDR3 region has 15 residues. V lost 2 bases to trimming and J lost 10 bases, with 20 bases between them. The CDR3 bases are TGTGCCAGCAGTTTATCCCCCTCCAGGGGCTCTGTCTACACCTTC. Protein product: CASSLSPSRGSVYTF.

This clonotype was seen only once. A clone one base away is much larger, so this may be a read error. The chain recombines TRBV20-1 with TRBJ2-3; D might be TRBD2 (6 bases). Trimming removed 3 bases from V and 4 bases from J, with 14 bases in between. This CDR3 comprises 14 residues. Germline values: CDR1 DFQATT, CDR2 SNEGSKA (reference sequence). The CDR3 spells CSARMGTEADTQYF. The DNA of the CDR3 is TGCAGTGCTAGGATGGGGACTGAGGCAGATACGCAGTATTTT.

Points on this clonotype: At one end, the junction sequence differs from germline, possibly due to a read error. The rearrangement joins TRBV28 to TRBJ2-7; no definite D call. The CDR3 totals 12 residues. In germline, CDR1 is MDHEN, CDR2 SYDVKM. The CDR3 loop reads CASRQSGYDQYF. The CDR3 DNA reads as TGTGCCAGCAGACAGTCAGGCTACGATCAGTACTTC.

With regard to this clonotype: The DNA is left out, because the CDR3 cannot be placed on it with certainty; the CDR3 is given as TCRdb lists it. The CDR3: CVSSSSKQISYNEQLF. The chain links TRBV6-6 to TRBJ2-1. Termini included, the CDR3 measures 16 amino acids. From germline, CDR1 is MNHNY and CDR2 SVGAGI (reference sequence).

As concerns this clonotype: One junction end does not reproduce the germline sequence, and a read error may be involved. The CDR3 DNA reads TGCAGTGATAGAGATCGGCAGTTAAACCTGCATGACTACACCTTC. This gives the protein CSDRDRQLNLHDYTF. J is TRBJ1-2 and V is TRBV20-1, with D hard to call. CDR3 length: 15 residues. Germline CDR1 and CDR2: DFQATT and SNEGSKA (reference sequence).

On this clonotype itself: The germline gene is not matched at one end of the junction; a read error may be the cause. The chain has TRBV11-3 and TRBJ2-7; D is perhaps TRBD1 or TRBD2 (5 bases each). Germline CDR1 reads SGHNT; CDR2 reads YENEEA. This CDR3 spans 14 amino acids. This CDR3 reads CASSPRDEVGEEYF. The CDR3 DNA follows: TGTGCCAGCAGCCCCCGGGACGAAGTTGGCGAGGAGTACTTC. Filled out from reference TRBV11-3 and TRBJ2-7, the complete variable domain reads EAGVVQSPRYKIIEKKQPVAFWCNPISGHNTLYWYLQNLGQGPELLIRYENEEAVDDSQLPKDRFSAERLKGVDSTLKIQPAELGDSAVYLCASSPRDEVGEEYFGPGTRLTVT.

For this clonotype: A junction end diverges from the germline sequence, so it may reflect a read error. CDR3 sequence (DNA): TGTGCCAGCAGGCACCCTAGGGTAGAGGGTGACTACACGTTC. Translating it yields CASRHPRVEGDYTF. This chain uses TRBV13 with TRBJ1-2; D not resolved. CDR1 and CDR2 from the germline V gene are PRHDT and FYEKMQ (reference sequence). The CDR3 covers 14 residues.

As concerns this clonotype: A much larger clone differs by one base, so this may be a read error. The final CDR3 position lacks the conserved phenylalanine or tryptophan, pointing to a likely read error. The genes are TRBV29-1 and TRBJ2-5; no definite D call. Germline V CDR1 and CDR2: SQVTM, ANQGSEA. CDR3 length: 12 amino acids. Deletions cut 7 bases from V and 4 bases from J, with 13 bases between. The CDR3 DNA sequence: TGCAGCGCGCATTCATCGACAGAGACCCAGTACTAC. This encodes CSAHSSTETQYY.

The chain joins TRBV20-1 to TRBJ2-7; D gene unclear. CDR3 length equals 12 residues. Germline lookup yields CDR1 DFQATT and CDR2 SNEGSKA (reference sequence). The CDR3 loop is CCVPVQTYEQYF. The CDR3 DNA reads as TGCTGTGTCCCGGTACAGACCTACGAGCAGTACTTC.

The count of this clonotype is one. V usage is TRBV20-1 and J usage is TRBJ2-7, with TRBD2 identical over 8 bases. V dropped 6 bases and J dropped 7; count of bases not matched to a gene: 14. The CDR3 has 14 residues. Germline V gene lookup returns CDR1 DFQATT and CDR2 SNEGSKA (reference sequence). CDR3 in amino acids: CSAQLGTRIGEQYF. The CDR3 DNA reads TGCAGTGCGCAACTCGGGACTAGAATCGGGGAGCAGTACTTC.

Note on this clonotype: One end of the junction does not line up with germline, which may come from a read error. The V gene is TRBV10-1, the J gene TRBJ1-2, with TRBD1 matching over 8 bases. CDR1 and CDR2 (germline): WNHNN, SYGVQD (reference sequence). The CDR3 is 13 amino acids. CDR3 DNA: TGCGCCAGCGGTGACGGACAGGGTCTTGGCTACACCTTC. It translates to CASGDGQGLGYTF.

A remark on this clonotype: A much larger clone is a single base away; this may be a read error. V and J are TRBV20-1 and TRBJ2-1; tentative D call: TRBD2 (6 bases). Germline CDR1 DFQATT, CDR2 SNEGSKA (reference sequence). This CDR3 comprises 15 residues. CDR3: CSASRASVRYNELFF. The CDR3 DNA reads as TGCAGTGCTAGTCGGGCTAGCGTTCGCTACAATGAGCTGTTCTTC.

About this clonotype: One end of the junction is discordant with germline, which a read error may explain. The rearrangement uses TRBV11-2 and TRBJ2-5; 10 bases agree with TRBD2. The CDR3 has 17 residues. The V gene's germline CDR1 is SGHAT and CDR2 FQNNGV. CDR3 amino acids: CASNLDLVLAGQETQYF. The CDR3 nucleotides read TGTGCCAGCAACTTAGATCTAGTACTAGCGGGGCAAGAGACCCAGTACTTC.

Remarks on this clonotype: A much larger clone lies one base from this, so it may be a read error. The rearrangement joins TRBV20-1 to TRBJ1-4, with D maybe TRBD1 (6 bases). Germline lookup yields CDR1 DFQATT and CDR2 SNEGSKA (reference sequence). The CDR3 sequence is 15 residues long. The DNA for the CDR3 is TGCAGAGCTATTAGACAGGTTGCAACTAATGAAAAACTGTTTTTT. It encodes CRAIRQVATNEKLFF.